These 8 T cell receptor beta chains were sequenced from one sample in a study of cytomegalovirus exposure and HLA in healthy donors. The data were produced by immunoSEQ multiplex PCR, yet TCRdb's version contains in-frame clones alone and is incomplete. The table has about 240,000 clones, around 87% seen once. Sequencing input: PBMCs. The source is a woman aged 25 to 39 in good health and CMV-seropositive.

The genes are TRBV7-9 and TRBJ2-3; 13 bases fit TRBD2. V shed 3 bases and J 3 bases; nucleotides not matched to a gene: 3. The CDR3 runs 16 residues. Germline CDR1 reads SEHNR; CDR2 reads FQNEAQ (reference sequence). Here the CDR3 DNA reads TGTGCCAGCAGCTTCTTACTAGCGGGAGGGACAGATACGCAGTATTTT. Translating gives CASSFLLAGGTDTQYF.

The CDR3 DNA sequence: TGTGCCACCATACGTGGGGACAGGGGCTACAATGAGCAGTTCTTC. It specifies CATIRGDRGYNEQFF. The chain links TRBV15 to TRBJ2-1; TRBD1 matches at 10 bases. Germline-derived CDR1 and CDR2 are LNHNV and YYDKDF (reference sequence). V lost 7 bases to trimming and J lost 3 bases; unmatched junction nucleotides: 6. CDR3 length equals 15 residues.

This sequence joins TRBV10-3 and TRBJ1-5; D is unclear. This CDR3 is built from 13 residues. V was cut by 7 bases and J by 2 bases, with 9 bases left in between. Germline assignment: CDR1 ENHRY and CDR2 SYGVKD. DNA of the CDR3: TGTGCCATCAAGAGAGAGGGCAATCAGCCCCAGCATTTT. Residues: CAIKREGNQPQHF.

V and J are TRBV28 and TRBJ2-7; 13 bases line up with TRBD2. V was clipped by 9 bases and J by 6 bases; unmatched bases: 8. This CDR3 region has 14 residues. CDR1 MDHEN and CDR2 SYDVKM come from the germline V gene. The CDR3 DNA sequence: TGTGCCAGTACCCCGGGACTAGCGGGAACCGAGCAGTACTTC. Translated: CASTPGLAGTEQYF.

The chain is built from TRBV5-1 and TRBJ1-5; perhaps TRBD1 as D (5 bases). CDR3 size: 14 residues. V was pared by 0 bases and J by 5 bases, with 9 bases between. The germline gives CDR1 SGHRS, CDR2 YFSETQ. CDR3 region: CASSLAGGDQPQHF. The CDR3 DNA follows: TGCGCCAGCAGCTTGGCGGGGGGGGATCAGCCCCAGCATTTT.

This sequence joins TRBV28 and TRBJ1-5; D may be TRBD1 (6 bases). This CDR3 has 14 residues. V was shortened by 8 bases and J by 2 bases, with 13 bases between the two germline ends. From germline, CDR1 is MDHEN and CDR2 SYDVKM. Written as DNA, the CDR3 is TGTGCCAGCGCACAGGGATGGGGCAATCAGCCCCAGCATTTT. It codes for CASAQGWGNQPQHF.

V gene TRBV27 combines with J gene TRBJ1-2; the match to TRBD1 covers 8 bases. The CDR3 is 16 amino acids. Germline lookup yields CDR1 MNHEY and CDR2 SMNVEV (reference sequence). V shed 3 bases, J shed 6 bases, and the junction held 12 bases outside the gene matches. The CDR3 loop is CASSFLQGAVAHGYTF. The CDR3 nucleotides read TGTGCCAGCAGTTTTCTTCAGGGGGCGGTAGCTCATGGCTACACCTTC.

This chain connects TRBV6-5 to TRBJ2-3; 9 bases align to TRBD2. The V gene's germline CDR1 is MNHEY and CDR2 SVGAGI. This CDR3 spans 16 amino acids. The junction had 9 bases not matched to a gene; V was cut back by 2 bases and J by 6 bases. The CDR3 region is CASSYSRGRAWDTQYF. The DNA of the CDR3 is TGTGCCAGCAGTTACAGCCGCGGGAGGGCGTGGGATACGCAGTATTTT.